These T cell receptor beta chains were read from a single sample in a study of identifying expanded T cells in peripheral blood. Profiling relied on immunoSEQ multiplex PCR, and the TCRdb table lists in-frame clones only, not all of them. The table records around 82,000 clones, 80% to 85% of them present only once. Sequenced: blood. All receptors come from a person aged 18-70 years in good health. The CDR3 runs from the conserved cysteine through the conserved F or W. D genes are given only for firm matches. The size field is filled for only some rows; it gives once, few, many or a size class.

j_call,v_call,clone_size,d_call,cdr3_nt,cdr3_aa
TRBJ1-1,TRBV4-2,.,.,TGTGCCAGCAGCCAAGATCCTCCCGGGACCGCGAACACTGAAGCTTTCTTT,CASSQDPPGTANTEAFF
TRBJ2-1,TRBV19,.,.,TGTGCCAGTATACCCGGGAGCGGGTACAATGAGCAGTTCTTC,CASIPGSGYNEQFF
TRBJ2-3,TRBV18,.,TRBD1,TGTGCCAGCTCACCACAACAGGGGATGGGGACAGATACGCAGTATTTT,CASSPQQGMGTDTQYF
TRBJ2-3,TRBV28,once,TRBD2,TGTGCCAGCAGTGGGCTAGCGGGAGACACAGATACGCAGTATTTT,CASSGLAGDTDTQYF
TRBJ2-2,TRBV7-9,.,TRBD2,TGTGCCAGCAGACCGAAAGCCGGACTAGCGCTTGCCACCGGGGAGCTGTTTTTT,CASRPKAGLALATGELFF
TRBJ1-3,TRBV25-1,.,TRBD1,TGTGCCAGCAACGGACAGGGTATAATAGGAAACACCATATATTTT,CASNGQGIIGNTIYF
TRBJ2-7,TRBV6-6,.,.,TGTGCCAGCACGTTCGACTCAGGGGCTTTCGAGCAGTACTTC,CASTFDSGAFEQYF
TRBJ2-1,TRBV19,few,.,TGTGCCAGTAGTATTGTGGGGGCCAACAATGAGCAGTTCTTC,CASSIVGANNEQFF
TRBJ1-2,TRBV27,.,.,TGTGCCAGCAGTTTACTTCCGCAGGTTCTCGGTGGCTACACCTTC,CASSLLPQVLGGYTF
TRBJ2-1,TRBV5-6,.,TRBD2,TGTGCCAGCAGCGGTATCGGTGTAGCGGGAGGCACCTACAATGAGCAGTTCTTC,CASSGIGVAGGTYNEQFF
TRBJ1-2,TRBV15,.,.,TGTGCCACCAGCAGAGATCAAGGTGTTGTAGGTGGCTACACCTTC,CATSRDQGVVGGYTF
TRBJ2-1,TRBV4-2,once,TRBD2,TGTGCCAGCAGCCCCACTAGCGGGAGAAGTCTTCATGAGCAGTTCTTC,CASSPTSGRSLHEQFF
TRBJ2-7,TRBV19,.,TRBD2,TGTGCCAGTAGCCCACTAGCGGGAGGCTACGAGCAGTACTTC,CASSPLAGGYEQYF
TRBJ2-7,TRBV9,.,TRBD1,TGTGCCAGCAGCGTCGGACAGGGGGCTTCCTACGAGCAGTACTTC,CASSVGQGASYEQYF
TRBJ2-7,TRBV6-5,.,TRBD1,TGTGCCAGCAGTTACGCAGGGGGCTCGAACTACGAGCAGTACTTC,CASSYAGGSNYEQYF
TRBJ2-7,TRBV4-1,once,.,TGCGCCAGCAGCCAAGATCGAGGGGGTACCTCCTACGAGCAGTACTTC,CASSQDRGGTSYEQYF
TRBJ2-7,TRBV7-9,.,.,TGTGCCAGCAGCTTAGCGATTCCCCATTACGAGCAGTACTTC,CASSLAIPHYEQYF
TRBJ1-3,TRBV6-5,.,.,TGTGCCAGCACCGGGGGCCTCTGGAACACCATATATTTT,CASTGGLWNTIYF
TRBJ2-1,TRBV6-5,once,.,TGTGCCAGCAGTTACACGCGGACGAACAATGAGCAGTTCTTC,CASSYTRTNNEQFF
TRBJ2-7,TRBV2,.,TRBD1,TGTGCCAGCAGCCACGGACAGGGTGTACGTGAGCAGTACTTC,CASSHGQGVREQYF
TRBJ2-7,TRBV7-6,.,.,TGTGCCAGCACCGTAACAGGGTCCGGCGAGCAGTACTTC,CASTVTGSGEQYF
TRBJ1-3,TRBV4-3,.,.,TGCGCCAGCAGCCAAGGCTACAGGGCTATAAACACCATATATTTT,CASSQGYRAINTIYF
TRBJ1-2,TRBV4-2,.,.,TGTGCCAGCAGCGAAGCGGAGGGTGGCTATGGCTACACCTTC,CASSEAEGGYGYTF
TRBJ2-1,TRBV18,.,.,TGTGCCAGCTCACCAATGACCAACAATGAGCAGTTCTTC,CASSPMTNNEQFF
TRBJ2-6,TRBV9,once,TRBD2,TGTGCCAGCAGCGCAGGGACTAGCGGGAGGGGAATAATCTCTGGGGCCAACGTCCTGACTTTC,CASSAGTSGRGIISGANVLTF
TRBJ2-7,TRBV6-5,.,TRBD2,TGTGCCAGCAGTTCCTCGACTAGCGGGAGATCTGGGCAGTACTTC,CASSSSTSGRSGQYF
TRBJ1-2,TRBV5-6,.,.,TGTGCCAGCAGCTTCGGGGGGAACTATGGCTACACCTTC,CASSFGGNYGYTF
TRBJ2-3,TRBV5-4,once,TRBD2,TGTGCCAGCAGCCGGACTAGCGGGACAACAGATACGCAGTATTTT,CASSRTSGTTDTQYF
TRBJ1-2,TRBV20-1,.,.,TGCAGTCCGGTCAGGGGAGCTGGCTACACCTTC,CSPVRGAGYTF
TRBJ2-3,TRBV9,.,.,TGTGCCAGCAGCGTAGGGGCAGGGACCCAGAGCACAGATACGCAGTATTTT,CASSVGAGTQSTDTQYF
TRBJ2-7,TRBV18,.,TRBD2,TGTGCCAGCTCACCTAGCGGGAGGGCCAACGAGCAGTACTTC,CASSPSGRANEQYF
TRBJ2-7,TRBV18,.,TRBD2,TGTGCCAGCTCACGAGGTAGCGGGAAGGGGTACGAGCAGTACTTC,CASSRGSGKGYEQYF
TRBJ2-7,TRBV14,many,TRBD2,TGTGCCAGCAGCCAATATTTAGCGGGAGGGGGACACGAGCAGTACTTC,CASSQYLAGGGHEQYF
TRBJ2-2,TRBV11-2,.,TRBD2,TGTGCCAGCACACCGGGACTAGCTTTCGCCGGGGAGCTGTTTTTT,CASTPGLAFAGELFF
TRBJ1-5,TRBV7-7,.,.,TGTGCTAGCAGCTTAGAAGTCGGGGAGCCCCAGCATTTT,CASSLEVGEPQHF
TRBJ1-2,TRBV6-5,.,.,TGTGCCAGCAGTTACTCTGTGCGCGACTATGGCTACACCTTC,CASSYSVRDYGYTF
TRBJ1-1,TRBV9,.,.,TGTGCCAGCAGCGTACTCCCCATCCAGAACACTGAAGCTTTCTTT,CASSVLPIQNTEAFF
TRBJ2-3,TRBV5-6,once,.,TGTGCCAGCAGCTTGGTGGACAGCACAGATACGCAGTATTTT,CASSLVDSTDTQYF
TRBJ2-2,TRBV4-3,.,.,TGCGCCAGCAGCCAAATTGGGGGGACAGTAAACACCGGGGAGCTGTTTTTT,CASSQIGGTVNTGELFF
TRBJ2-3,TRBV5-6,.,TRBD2,TGTGCCAGCAGCCCGATTACTAGCGGGAGCCCAAGAGATACGCAGTATTTT,CASSPITSGSPRDTQYF
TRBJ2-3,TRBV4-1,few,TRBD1,TGCGCCAGTCGGGACAGCTTTCGCACAGATACGCAGTATTTT,CASRDSFRTDTQYF
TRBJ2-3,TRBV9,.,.,TGTGCCAGCAGCCCGGGGGTCACAGATACGCAGTATTTT,CASSPGVTDTQYF
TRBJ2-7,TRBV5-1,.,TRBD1,TGCGCCAGCAGCTCACCGGGACAGGGTAATTACGAGCAGTACTTC,CASSSPGQGNYEQYF
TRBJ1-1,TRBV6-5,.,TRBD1,TGTGCCAGCAGTCGTACAGGGGGCTGGTCTGAAGCTTTCTTT,CASSRTGGWSEAFF
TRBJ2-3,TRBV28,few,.,TGTGCCAGCACCAAGCTCACAGATACGCAGTATTTT,CASTKLTDTQYF
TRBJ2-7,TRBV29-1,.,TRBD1,TGCAGCGTCCGGACAGGATCCTACGAGCAGTACTTC,CSVRTGSYEQYF
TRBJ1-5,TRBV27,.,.,TGTGCCAGCAGTTTGAATCTCCCTGGGGTTGGTCAGCCCCAGCATTTT,CASSLNLPGVGQPQHF
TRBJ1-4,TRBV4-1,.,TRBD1,TGCGCCAGCAGCCTAGGGGACAGGGTTAATGAAAAACTGTTTTTT,CASSLGDRVNEKLFF
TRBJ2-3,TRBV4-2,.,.,TGTGCCAGCAGCCAAGTCACTAGTGAGGCAGATACGCAGTATTTT,CASSQVTSEADTQYF
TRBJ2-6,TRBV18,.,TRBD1,TGTGCCAGCTCACCAACAGGGGGCGGGAGCTCTGGGGCCAACGTCCTGACTTTC,CASSPTGGGSSGANVLTF
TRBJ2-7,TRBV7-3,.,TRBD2,TGTGCCAGCAGCCCTACGGCTAGCGGGAGTGGGTACGAGCAGTACTTC,CASSPTASGSGYEQYF
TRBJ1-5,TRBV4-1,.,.,TGCGCCAGCAGCCAACCTATCTCCCAGCAGCCCCAGCATTTT,CASSQPISQQPQHF
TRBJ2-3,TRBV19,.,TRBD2,TGTGCCAGTAGTTTACCGGGACTAGCGGGAGAACGAGCGCAGTATTTT,CASSLPGLAGERAQYF